Following are 25 T cell receptor beta chains from one sample sequenced in a study of T-cell reconstitution after alpha-beta-depleted transplantation in children. For TCRbeta, the library was prepared with unique molecular identifiers. A single record per CDR3 protein comes from TCRdb applying MiXCR to the PCR reads. The sample has about 370,000 distinct CDR3 sequences; about a fifth are singletons. The sequences come from PBMCs from the stem cell graft donor, collected from the stem cell graft. The receptors shown here come from a human donor who donated a stem cell graft to a child with acute myeloid leukemia.

This chain connects TRBV7-8 to TRBJ2-7; D not certain. The CDR3 is 12 amino acids. The germline gives CDR1 SGHVS, CDR2 FQNEAQ. Trimming removed 7 bases at V and 3 bases at J, with 10 bases between. Here the CDR3 DNA reads TGTGCCAGCAACAGTCGGTTCTACGAGCAGTACTTC. Translating it yields CASNSRFYEQYF.

Many counts were recorded for this clonotype. The chain has TRBV3-1 and TRBJ1-2; D unclear. Germline values: CDR1 LGHDT, CDR2 YNNKEL (reference sequence). V was trimmed by 0 bases and J by 1 base, leaving 9 bases between them. The length of the CDR3 is 15 residues. The CDR3 here is CASSQDIRINYGYTF. Here the CDR3 DNA reads TGTGCCAGCAGCCAAGATATACGGATTAACTATGGCTACACCTTC.

In this sample, this clonotype turned up a few times. The DNA for the CDR3 is TGTGCCATCAGTCGGCAGGGTACCGGGGGTAACAATGAGCAGTTCTTC. Amino acid sequence: CAISRQGTGGNNEQFF. The chain has TRBV10-3 and TRBJ2-1; D may be TRBD2 (6 bases). Deletions cut 5 bases from V and 5 bases from J, with 19 bases between. Germline CDR1 ENHRY, CDR2 SYGVKD. The CDR3 covers 16 residues.

Only a few counts were recorded for this clonotype. This chain uses TRBV2 with TRBJ2-3; 11 positions match TRBD1. Germline CDR1 SNHLY, CDR2 FYNNEI. Trimming removed 9 bases from V and 6 bases from J; junction bases left unmatched: 11. CDR3 length: 15 residues. CDR3 DNA sequence: TGTGCCAGTAAAGTAGGACAGGGGGCTTTCGATACGCAGTATTTT. Protein sequence: CASKVGQGAFDTQYF.

This clonotype occurred many times. This rearrangement joins TRBV6-1 to TRBJ2-1; 12 bases agree with TRBD2. This CDR3 spans 14 amino acids. Germline CDR1 reads MNHNS; CDR2 reads SASEGT. The J segment lost 9 bases and the V segment lost 6 bases, leaving 6 bases of the junction unmatched. Written as DNA, the CDR3 is TGTGCCAGCAGCCGAACTAGCGGGAGGACTGAGCAGTTCTTC. It encodes CASSRTSGRTEQFF.

The chain uses TRBV7-8 and TRBJ2-3, with no clear D. Germline V lookup: CDR1 SGHVS, CDR2 FQNEAQ. V lost 3 bases and J 0 bases, leaving 10 bases between the germline ends. CDR3 size: 15 residues. The CDR3, as DNA: TGTGCCAGCAGCTTTAAAAGGGCTAGCACAGATACGCAGTATTTT. Translating gives CASSFKRASTDTQYF. The full variable domain, rest sourced from reference TRBV7-8 and TRBJ2-3, is GAGVSQSPRYKVAKRGQDVALRCDPISGHVSLFWYQQALGQGPEFLTYFQNEAQLDKSGLPSDRFFAERPEGSVSTLKIQRTQQEDSAVYLCASSFKRASTDTQYFGPGTRLTVL.

The gene calls are TRBV12-3 or TRBV12-4 and TRBJ2-7; 7 nucleotides agree with TRBD2. The junction had 9 bases not matched to a gene; V was cut back by 7 bases and J by 6 bases. The CDR3 extends over 13 amino acids. The CDR3 region has the DNA TGTGCCAGCATCGCGGGAGTCCATCGCGAGCAGTACTTC. Protein product: CASIAGVHREQYF.

This clonotype was found a few times. This chain uses TRBV12-3 or TRBV12-4 with TRBJ2-7; D is uncertain. There are 12 residues in the CDR3. Between the trimmed V and J ends, which lost 6 bases and 4 bases, there was a span of 10 bases. The CDR3 DNA sequence: TGTGCCAGCAGCACCTACGAGTACGAGCAGTACTTC. Translation gives CASSTYEYEQYF.

This clonotype has only a few counts. The chain joins TRBV4-2 to TRBJ2-5; 9 bases fit TRBD2. The trim removed 2 bases at V and 5 bases at J, leaving 6 bases unmatched. The CDR3 loop spans 15 amino acids. Germline CDR1 is LGHNA and CDR2 is YNFKEQ. The CDR3 sequence: CASSQRLAGLETQYF. As DNA, the CDR3 is TGTGCCAGCAGCCAAAGGCTAGCGGGACTTGAGACCCAGTACTTC.

This clonotype showed up many times. The chain has TRBV29-1 and TRBJ2-2; D gene ambiguous. The ends were cut back, 8 bases at V and 0 bases at J, with 7 bases in the middle. The V gene's germline CDR1 is SQVTM and CDR2 ANQGSEA. The CDR3 has 12 residues. This CDR3 reads CSLSTNTGELFF. The CDR3 DNA reads TGCAGCCTTTCCACGAACACCGGGGAGCTGTTTTTT.

This chain connects TRBV2 to TRBJ2-3; D possibly matches TRBD1 or TRBD2 (5 bases each). Trimming took off 8 bases at V and 4 bases at J, with 25 bases between the two ends. The CDR3 totals 17 residues. Germline V gene lookup returns CDR1 SNHLY and CDR2 FYNNEI. The CDR3 nucleotides are TGTGCCAGCGATACCGGGACGGCCCCCTCCAGCCCAGATACGCAGTATTTT. Translation: CASDTGTAPSSPDTQYF.

The rearrangement links TRBV6-1 to TRBJ2-1; D is unresolved. The CDR3 consists of 15 residues. In germline, CDR1 is MNHNS, CDR2 SASEGT. The V gene lost 6 bases and the J gene lost 5 bases, with 17 bases spanning the gap. The CDR3 protein is CASSLGPLENNEQFF. The CDR3 region has the DNA TGTGCCAGCAGCCTCGGACCGTTAGAAAACAATGAGCAGTTCTTC.

The V call is TRBV20-1, the J call TRBJ1-2; 7 bases line up with TRBD1. This CDR3 spans 13 amino acids. The germline V gene has CDR1 DFQATT and CDR2 SNEGSKA (reference sequence). Losses at the gene ends were 1 base for V and 4 bases for J; bases not matched to a gene: 3. Here the CDR3 reads CSARVAGGYGYTF. The CDR3 region has the DNA TGCAGTGCTAGAGTAGCAGGGGGCTATGGCTACACCTTC.

Details on this clonotype: At one of its ends the junction is not consistent with the germline gene, which may arise from a read error. The rearrangement uses TRBV20-1 and TRBJ1-1; D may be TRBD1 (5 bases). Germline CDR1 DFQATT, CDR2 SNEGSKA (reference sequence). The CDR3 sequence is 15 residues long. The CDR3 loop reads CCARGERHPNTEAFF. Written as DNA, the CDR3 is TGCTGTGCTAGAGGGGAGAGACACCCGAACACTGAAGCTTTCTTT.

This clonotype was seen more than once but under ten times. V and J are TRBV13 and TRBJ2-1; TRBD2 is a possible D gene (5 bases). Germline CDR1 and CDR2: PRHDT and FYEKMQ (reference sequence). Between the trimmed V and J ends, which lost 3 bases and 8 bases, there was a span of 14 bases. The CDR3 extends over 14 amino acids. The DNA of the CDR3 is TGTGCCAGCAGCTTCGGTCTAGCAGCGGATGAGCAGTTCTTC. This gives the protein CASSFGLAADEQFF.

Note on this clonotype: A much larger clone differs by one base, so this may be a read error. V usage is TRBV25-1 and J usage is TRBJ2-7, with D possibly being TRBD1 (6 bases). V was pared by 4 bases and J by 4 bases, with 11 bases between. CDR3 size: 13 residues. Per germline, CDR1 MGHDK and CDR2 SYGVNS. The CDR3 loop reads CASSGEQGYEQYF. The CDR3 coding sequence is TGTGCCAGCAGTGGGGAACAGGGATACGAGCAGTACTTC.

This clonotype showed up just a few times. The V call is TRBV20-1, the J call TRBJ2-1; 8 positions match TRBD2. Germline loops: CDR1 DFQATT, CDR2 SNEGSKA (reference sequence). The CDR3 length is 14 residues. Trimming cost V 2 bases and J 3 bases; bases outside gene matches: 3. The CDR3 DNA reads TGCAGTGCTAGACACGGGAGGGACTACAATGAGCAGTTCTTC. Its protein product is CSARHGRDYNEQFF.

As concerns this clonotype: The missing conserved phenylalanine or tryptophan at the end of this CDR3 makes a read error likely. The chain recombines TRBV7-9 with TRBJ1-1; tentative D call: TRBD1 (6 bases). Trimming pared 1 base from V and 1 base from J, leaving 13 bases between. CDR1 and CDR2 (germline): SEHNR, FQNEAQ (reference sequence). This CDR3 region has 16 residues. Here the CDR3 reads CASSLGGGRRNTEAFC. Written as DNA, the CDR3 is TGTGCCAGCAGCTTAGGCGGGGGGCGGAGGAACACTGAAGCTTTCTGT.

This chain links TRBV5-6 with TRBJ2-7; 8 bases match TRBD2. The junction had 11 bases not matched to a gene; V was cut back by 2 bases and J by 1 base. The germline gives CDR1 SGHDT, CDR2 YYEEEE. The CDR3 is 17 residues long. CDR3 sequence: CASSLRSGNSFSYEQYF. The CDR3 DNA follows: TGTGCCAGCAGCTTACGTAGCGGGAACAGTTTTTCCTACGAGCAGTACTTC.

This clonotype came up a few times. This rearrangement joins TRBV20-1 to TRBJ2-5; no firm D call. The germline V gene has CDR1 DFQATT and CDR2 SNEGSKA (reference sequence). The CDR3 is made up of 13 amino acids. Trimming removed 3 bases at V and 3 bases at J, with 11 bases between. Written as DNA, the CDR3 is TGCAGTGCTAGGGCGGCAGCCAAAGAGACCCAGTACTTC. Translating gives CSARAAAKETQYF.

The table lists this clonotype with a few counts. The chain carries TRBV20-1 and TRBJ2-1; a possible D gene is TRBD2 (6 bases). The CDR3 runs 14 residues. CDR1 is DFQATT and CDR2 is SNEGSKA in the germline V gene (reference sequence). V shed 2 bases and J shed 9 bases, with 17 bases lying between them. The CDR3 protein is CSARFPRLVLEQFF. The CDR3 DNA sequence: TGCAGTGCTAGATTCCCTAGACTAGTTCTTGAGCAGTTCTTC.

The CDR3 DNA sequence: TGTGCCAGCAGATCCAGGGGGATTGACACCGGGGAGCTGTTTTTT. Encoded protein: CASRSRGIDTGELFF. The chain employs TRBV12-3 or TRBV12-4 and TRBJ2-2; 7 bases align to TRBD1. The CDR3 has 15 amino acids. V trimming: 6 bases; J trimming: 3 bases; junction bases outside the gene matches: 7.

In its sample, this clonotype was seen a few times. J is TRBJ2-1 and V is TRBV10-3; unclear D gene. CDR3 size: 17 residues. V was clipped by 5 bases and J by 0 bases, with 17 bases between them. The germline V gene has CDR1 ENHRY and CDR2 SYGVKD. CDR3 nucleotide sequence: TGTGCCATCAGTCTGAGCAGCCCGGATAGCTCCTACAATGAGCAGTTCTTC. Amino acid sequence: CAISLSSPDSSYNEQFF.

This chain uses TRBV7-2 with TRBJ1-5, with a possible D match to TRBD1 (6 bases). The V end lost 2 bases, the J end lost 6 bases, and 17 bases lay between the germline ends. Germline CDR1 is SGHTA and CDR2 is FQGNSA. This CDR3 is built from 16 residues. CDR3 nucleotide sequence: TGTGCCAGCAGCTTATCCCTCGGGGGCGGAGGTCAGCCCCAGCATTTT. This gives the protein CASSLSLGGGGQPQHF.

The chain carries TRBV20-1 and TRBJ2-1; 7 nucleotides align to TRBD1. The CDR3 is made up of 14 amino acids. The ends lost 1 base at V and 10 bases at J; junction bases unmatched: 10. Germline V lookup: CDR1 DFQATT, CDR2 SNEGSKA (reference sequence). The CDR3 here is CSARVQGTVGEQFF. The CDR3 DNA reads TGCAGTGCTAGAGTTCAGGGGACAGTCGGAGAGCAGTTCTTC.